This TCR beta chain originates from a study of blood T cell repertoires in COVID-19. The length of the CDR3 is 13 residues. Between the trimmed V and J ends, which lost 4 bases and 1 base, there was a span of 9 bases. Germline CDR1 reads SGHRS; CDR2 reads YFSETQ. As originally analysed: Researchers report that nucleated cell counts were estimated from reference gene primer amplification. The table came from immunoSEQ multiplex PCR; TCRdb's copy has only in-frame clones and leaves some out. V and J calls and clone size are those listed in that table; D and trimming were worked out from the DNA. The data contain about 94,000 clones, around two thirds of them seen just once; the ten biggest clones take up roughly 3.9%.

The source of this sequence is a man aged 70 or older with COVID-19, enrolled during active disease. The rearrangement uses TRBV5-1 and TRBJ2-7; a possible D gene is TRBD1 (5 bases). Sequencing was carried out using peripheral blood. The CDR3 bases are TGCGCCAGCAGCCTGGCAGGGTCCTACGAGCAGTACTTC. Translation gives CASSLAGSYEQYF.